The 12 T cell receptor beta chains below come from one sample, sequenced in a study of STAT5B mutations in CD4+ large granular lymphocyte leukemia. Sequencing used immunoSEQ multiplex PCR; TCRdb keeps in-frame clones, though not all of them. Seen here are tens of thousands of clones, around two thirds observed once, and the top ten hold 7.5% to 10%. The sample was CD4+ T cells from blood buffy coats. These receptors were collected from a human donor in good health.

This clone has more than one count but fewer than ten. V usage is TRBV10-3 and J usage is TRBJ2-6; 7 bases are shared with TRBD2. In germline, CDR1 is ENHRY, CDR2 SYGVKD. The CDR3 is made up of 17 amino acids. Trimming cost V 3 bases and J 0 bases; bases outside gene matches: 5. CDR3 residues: CAISDTSGGSGANVLTF. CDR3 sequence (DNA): TGTGCCATCAGTGACACTTCGGGGGGCTCTGGGGCCAACGTCCTGACTTTC.

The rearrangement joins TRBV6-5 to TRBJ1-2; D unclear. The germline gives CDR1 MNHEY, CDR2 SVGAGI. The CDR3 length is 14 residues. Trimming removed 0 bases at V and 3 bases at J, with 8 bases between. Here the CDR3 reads CASSYSAGDYGYTF. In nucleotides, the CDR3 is TGTGCCAGCAGTTACTCGGCAGGAGACTATGGCTACACCTTC.

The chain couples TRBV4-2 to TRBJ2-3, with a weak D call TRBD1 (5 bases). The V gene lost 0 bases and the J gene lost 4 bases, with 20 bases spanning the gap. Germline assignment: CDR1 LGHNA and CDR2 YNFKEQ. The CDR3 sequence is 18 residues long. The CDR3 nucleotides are TGTGCCAGCAGCCAAGATCGTTATGGTGGGTCCAGGGCAGATACGCAGTATTTT. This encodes CASSQDRYGGSRADTQYF.

This CDR3 reads CASSQDPVDRGNTEAFF. The CDR3 DNA follows: TGTGCCAGCAGCCAAGATCCAGTCGACAGGGGAAACACTGAAGCTTTCTTT. The J gene is TRBJ1-1, the V gene TRBV14; 8 bases agree with TRBD1. The CDR3 covers 17 residues. The germline V gene encodes CDR1 SGHDN and CDR2 FVKESK. V was clipped by 0 bases and J by 2 bases; unmatched bases: 8.

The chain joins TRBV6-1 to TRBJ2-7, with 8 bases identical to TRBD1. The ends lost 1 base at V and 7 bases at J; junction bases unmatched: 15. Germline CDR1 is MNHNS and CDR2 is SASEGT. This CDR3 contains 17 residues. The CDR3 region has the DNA TGTGCCAGCAGTGAAGTTTCCCCTCGGGACAGGCTATGGGAGCAGTACTTC. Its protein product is CASSEVSPRDRLWEQYF.

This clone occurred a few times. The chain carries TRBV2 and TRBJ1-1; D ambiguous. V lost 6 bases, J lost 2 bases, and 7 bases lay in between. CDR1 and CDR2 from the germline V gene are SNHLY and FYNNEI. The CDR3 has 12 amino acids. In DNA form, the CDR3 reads TGTGCCAGCAGCATAAGCAACACTGAAGCTTTCTTT. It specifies CASSISNTEAFF.

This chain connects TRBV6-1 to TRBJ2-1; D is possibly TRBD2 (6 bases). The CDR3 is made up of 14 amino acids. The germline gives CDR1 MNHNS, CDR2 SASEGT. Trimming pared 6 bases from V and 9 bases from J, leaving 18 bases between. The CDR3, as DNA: TGTGCCAGCAGCGACTTGAGACTAGGTAGTGAGCAGTTCTTC. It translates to CASSDLRLGSEQFF.

In DNA form, the CDR3 reads TGTGCCAGCAGCTCAGGGTACTATGGCTACACCTTC. This translates into CASSSGYYGYTF. The genes are TRBV7-2 and TRBJ1-2, with D tentatively TRBD1 (5 bases). This CDR3 has 12 amino acids. Germline CDR1 SGHTA, CDR2 FQGNSA. Deletions cut 4 bases from V and 3 bases from J, with 6 bases between.

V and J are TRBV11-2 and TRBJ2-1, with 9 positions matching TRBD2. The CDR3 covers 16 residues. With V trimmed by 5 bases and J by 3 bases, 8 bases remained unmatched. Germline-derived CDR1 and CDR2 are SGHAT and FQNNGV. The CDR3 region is CASSQSSGENYNEQFF. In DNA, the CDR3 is TGTGCCAGCAGCCAGTCTAGCGGGGAGAACTACAATGAGCAGTTCTTC.

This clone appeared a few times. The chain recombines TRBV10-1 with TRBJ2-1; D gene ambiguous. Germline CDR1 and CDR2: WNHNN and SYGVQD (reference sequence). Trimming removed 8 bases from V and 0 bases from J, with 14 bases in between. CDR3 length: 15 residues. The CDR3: CASSGAVGSYNEQFF. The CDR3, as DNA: TGCGCCAGCTCCGGAGCTGTGGGCTCCTACAATGAGCAGTTCTTC.

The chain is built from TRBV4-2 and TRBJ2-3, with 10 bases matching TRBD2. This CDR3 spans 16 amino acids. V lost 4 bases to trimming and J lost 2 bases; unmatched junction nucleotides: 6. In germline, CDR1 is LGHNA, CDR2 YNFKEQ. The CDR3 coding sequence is TGTGCCAGCAGCCGATTGCTAGCGGGGGTCACAGATACGCAGTATTTT. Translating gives CASSRLLAGVTDTQYF.

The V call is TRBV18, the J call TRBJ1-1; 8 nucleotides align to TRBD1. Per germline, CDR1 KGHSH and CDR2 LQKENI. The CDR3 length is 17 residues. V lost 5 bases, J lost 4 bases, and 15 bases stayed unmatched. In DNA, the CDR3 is TGTGCCAGCTCAGCCCGGGACAGGCTGGCGTGGGGCACTGAAGCTTTCTTT. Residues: CASSARDRLAWGTEAFF. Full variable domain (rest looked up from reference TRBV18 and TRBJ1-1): NAGVMQNPRHLVRRRGQEARLRCSPMKGHSHVYWYRQLPEEGLKFMVYLQKENIIDESGMPKERFSAEFPKEGPSILRIQQVVRGDSAAYFCASSARDRLAWGTEAFFGQGTRLTVV.